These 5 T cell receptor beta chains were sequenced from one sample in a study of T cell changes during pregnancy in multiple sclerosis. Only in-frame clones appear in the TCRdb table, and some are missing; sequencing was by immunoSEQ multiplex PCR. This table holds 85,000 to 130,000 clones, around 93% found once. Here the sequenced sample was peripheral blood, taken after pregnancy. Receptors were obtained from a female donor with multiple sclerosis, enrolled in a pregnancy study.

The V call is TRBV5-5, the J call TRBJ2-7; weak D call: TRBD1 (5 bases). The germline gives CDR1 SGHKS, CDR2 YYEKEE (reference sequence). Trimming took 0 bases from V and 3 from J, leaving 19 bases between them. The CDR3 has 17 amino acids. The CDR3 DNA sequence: TGTGCCAGCAGCTTGGAGGTCAGGGTGTATGAGGACTACGAGCAGTACTTC. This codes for CASSLEVRVYEDYEQYF. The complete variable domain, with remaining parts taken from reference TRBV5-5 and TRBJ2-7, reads DAGVTQSPTHLIKTRGQQVTLRCSPISGHKSVSWYQQVLGQGPQFIFQYYEKEERGRGNFPDRFSARQFPNYSSELNVNALLLGDSALYLCASSLEVRVYEDYEQYFGPGTRLTVT.

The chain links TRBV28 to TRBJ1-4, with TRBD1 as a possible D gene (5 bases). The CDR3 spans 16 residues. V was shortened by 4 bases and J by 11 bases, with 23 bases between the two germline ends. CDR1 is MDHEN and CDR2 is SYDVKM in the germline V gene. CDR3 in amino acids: CASSSPQGWGAGKLFF. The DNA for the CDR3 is TGTGCCAGCAGTTCCCCGCAGGGTTGGGGAGCGGGGAAACTGTTTTTT.

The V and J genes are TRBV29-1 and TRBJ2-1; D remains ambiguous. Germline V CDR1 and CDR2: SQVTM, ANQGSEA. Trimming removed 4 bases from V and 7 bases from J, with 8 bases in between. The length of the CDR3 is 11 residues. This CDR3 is CSVGGRNEQFF. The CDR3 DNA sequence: TGCAGCGTTGGAGGTAGAAATGAGCAGTTCTTC.

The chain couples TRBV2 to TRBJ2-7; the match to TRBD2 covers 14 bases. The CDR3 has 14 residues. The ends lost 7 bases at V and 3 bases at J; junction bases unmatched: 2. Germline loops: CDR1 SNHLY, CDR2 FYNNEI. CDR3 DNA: TGTGCCAGCAATGGACTAGCGGGAGGCTACGAGCAGTACTTC. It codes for CASNGLAGGYEQYF.

The CDR3 DNA reads TGTGCCGGAACCCCGAGCCGGGGGGACTATGGCTACACCTTC. This gives the protein CAGTPSRGDYGYTF. V gene TRBV28 combines with J gene TRBJ1-2; D perhaps matches TRBD1 (5 bases). In germline, CDR1 is MDHEN, CDR2 SYDVKM. Trimming took 11 bases from V and 3 from J, leaving 19 bases between them. The CDR3 is 14 residues long.